This passage covers 7 T cell receptor beta chains from one sample sequenced in a study of cytomegalovirus exposure and HLA in healthy donors. The study ran its PCR with 60 Vbeta and 13 Jbeta primers. The repertoire was sequenced with immunoSEQ multiplex PCR; TCRdb's copy has only in-frame clones and lacks some. The table has approximately 120,000 clones, about 81% seen once; the top ten hold roughly 1.1%. Sequenced material: PBMCs. These TCRs come from a woman in her 30s in good health and CMV-seronegative.

The rearrangement joins TRBV18 to TRBJ2-6; D is unresolved. Trimming took 10 bases from V and 4 from J, leaving 14 bases between them. The germline CDR1 and CDR2 sequences are KGHSH and LQKENI. The CDR3 has 14 amino acids. The CDR3 region has the DNA TGTGCCACCATTCAAACATCAGGGGCCAACGTCCTGACTTTC. Protein product: CATIQTSGANVLTF.

This clone was found once. The V call is TRBV11-2, the J call TRBJ1-5, with TRBD1 identical over 7 bases. The germline V gene encodes CDR1 SGHAT and CDR2 FQNNGV. Germline trimming cut 5 bases from V and 5 bases from J; bases unmatched to any gene: 9. The CDR3 has 15 amino acids. CDR3 amino acids: CASSGRGSSDQPQHF. CDR3 bases: TGTGCCAGCAGCGGCAGGGGGAGCTCGGATCAGCCCCAGCATTTT.

The rearrangement uses TRBV4-1 and TRBJ2-5; 7 positions agree with TRBD1. J was trimmed by 2 bases and V by 4 bases; bases with no gene match: 10. This CDR3 spans 16 amino acids. Germline CDR1 and CDR2: MGHRA and YSYEKL. In nucleotides, the CDR3 is TGCGCCAGCAGCCCAAGCCGGGGACAGATTCAAGAGACCCAGTACTTC. Translated, it gives CASSPSRGQIQETQYF.

V and J are TRBV19 and TRBJ2-1; 10 nucleotides agree with TRBD2. Germline V lookup: CDR1 LNHDA, CDR2 SQIVND (reference sequence). The CDR3 runs 16 residues. Trimming cost V 1 base and J 7 bases; bases outside gene matches: 7. CDR3 region: CASSIVSSGGRNEQFF. The CDR3 nucleotides are TGTGCCAGTAGTATAGTTTCTAGCGGGGGAAGGAATGAGCAGTTCTTC.

The gene calls are TRBV27 and TRBJ2-2, with D maybe TRBD1 (6 bases). Between the trimmed V and J ends, which lost 7 bases and 0 bases, there was a span of 9 bases. The CDR3 is made up of 14 amino acids. From germline, CDR1 is MNHEY and CDR2 SMNVEV (reference sequence). As DNA, the CDR3 is TGTGCCAGCACCGGACAGCCGAACACCGGGGAGCTGTTTTTT. The encoded protein is CASTGQPNTGELFF.

The chain uses TRBV23-1 and TRBJ1-5, with D possibly being TRBD1 (6 bases). TRBV23-1 is an ORF; its function is uncertain. V gave up 6 bases and J gave up 0 bases, with 12 bases separating them. The CDR3 covers 15 residues. The DNA for the CDR3 is TGCGCCAGCAGCCGGACAGTCGCTAGCAATCAGCCCCAGCATTTT. It yields the protein CASSRTVASNQPQHF.

This clone was recorded once. The CDR3 spells CASSFAPESTYEQYF. CDR3 sequence (DNA): TGTGCCAGCAGTTTCGCCCCGGAGTCCACCTACGAGCAGTACTTC. V is TRBV6-5 and J is TRBJ2-7; D gene unclear. Germline V gene sequence: CDR1 MNHEY, CDR2 SVGAGI. V was cut by 4 bases and J by 2 bases, with 15 bases left in between. The CDR3 is 15 residues long.